This T cell receptor (beta chain) comes out of a study of immune heterogeneity within non-small cell lung tumors. General observations from the study: The repertoire of each individual patient held high-frequency T-cell receptor beta clonotypes that were largely distinct from those of other patients. Local T-cell clonality tracked local tumor mutational burden; the correlation was moderate but significant (R approximately 0.3). While identical dominant CDR3 beta clonotypes recurred across tumor sites within a patient, high-frequency clones unique to individual sites also appeared.

This clonotype is judged medium-sized. Its antigen is unknown. The template for each sample was approximately 600 ng of genomic DNA, which had been extracted from bulk tumor tissue. Spaced far apart, several biopsies were taken from each primary tumor during surgery. Before undergoing curative surgery, patients had newly diagnosed non-small cell lung cancer that was untreated. All donors had received a new diagnosis of non-small cell lung cancer and were undergoing surgery with curative intent. The TCR beta CDR3 region underwent multiplex PCR amplification with 32 V and 13 J primers. TCRdb passed the multiplex PCR reads through MiXCR, listing each CDR3 protein once. Among under 3,000 distinct CDR3 sequences listed, around 23% were seen once. The V segment lost 5 bases and the J segment 1 base; nucleotides outside the gene matches: 3. This CDR3 has 13 residues. CDR1 DFQATT and CDR2 SNEGSKA come from the germline V gene (reference sequence).

This sequence was found in a man aged 40-50 years with non-small cell lung cancer. The J gene is TRBJ1-2, the V gene TRBV20-1; 8 nucleotides align to TRBD1. Sample: lung tumor tissue. The CDR3, as DNA: TGCAGTGCTCGGACAGGGAATAACTATGGCTACACCTTC. Protein sequence: CSARTGNNYGYTF.